Listed here are 28 T cell receptor beta chains from one sample, sequenced in a study of T cell responses to AZD1222 COVID-19 vaccine listed by TCRdb under 2021. The library was prepared using the immunoSEQ multiplex PCR assay. The immuneACCESS repertoire file appears here via TCRdb, limited to in-frame rearrangements. These files lack a portion of the clones; in checked studies, under half of the deficit traces to unresolved V genes, and the cause of the others is not known. The sample includes 100,000 or so clones, with more than 85% observed a single time. The top ten clonotypes cover approximately 3.1% of the sample. Read against the paper, the sample's time point label means: about 28 days (+/-7) after the second vaccine dose. Sequences were derived from peripheral blood, sampled 28 days after the second AZD1222 dose. These TCRs come from an adult who received the AZD1222 COVID-19 vaccine.

V is TRBV28 and J is TRBJ1-3; perhaps TRBD1 as D (5 bases). CDR1 MDHEN and CDR2 SYDVKM come from the germline V gene. Trimming shortened V by 2 bases and J by 0 bases, and 20 bases separated the two germline ends. The CDR3 has 19 amino acids. The CDR3 sequence is CASSLSTRRGAYSGNTIYF. The CDR3 nucleotides read TGTGCCAGCAGTTTAAGTACCAGGAGAGGGGCTTACTCTGGAAACACCATATATTTT. Supplemented by reference TRBV28 and TRBJ1-3, the full variable domain reads DVKVTQSSRYLVKRTGEKVFLECVQDMDHENMFWYRQDPGLGLRLIYFSYDVKMKEKGDIPEGYSVSREKKERFSLILESASTNQTSMYLCASSLSTRRGAYSGNTIYFGEGSWLTVV.

V is TRBV2 and J is TRBJ2-1; the D gene is possibly TRBD1 (6 bases). V was clipped by 5 bases and J by 12 bases, with 23 bases between them. Germline CDR1 SNHLY, CDR2 FYNNEI. This CDR3 region has 15 residues. CDR3 sequence (DNA): TGTGCCAGCAGTCCGGACAGTGGCAGATACAAGGGGCAGTTCTTC. Translated, it gives CASSPDSGRYKGQFF.

This clone was seen just once. This sequence joins TRBV7-3 and TRBJ1-1; no firm D call. The CDR3 totals 13 residues. V was clipped by 5 bases and J by 1 base, with 8 bases between them. Germline CDR1 SGHTA, CDR2 FQGTGA. The CDR3 bases are TGTGCCAGCAGCCCCCTCTCGAACACTGAAGCTTTCTTT. Protein product: CASSPLSNTEAFF.

This clone was counted once. This sequence joins TRBV19 and TRBJ1-1; D remains ambiguous. This CDR3 is 13 amino acids long. The germline CDR1 and CDR2 sequences are LNHDA and SQIVND (reference sequence). The V gene lost 7 bases and the J gene lost 4 bases, with 13 bases spanning the gap. In nucleotides, the CDR3 is TGTGCCAGTAAGTCCTCCATGAGCACTGAAGCTTTCTTT. This encodes CASKSSMSTEAFF.

The V gene is TRBV5-6, the J gene TRBJ1-1, with a possible D match to TRBD1 (6 bases). Per the germline V gene, CDR1 is SGHDT and CDR2 is YYEEEE. This CDR3 comprises 15 residues. The V gene lost 4 bases and the J gene lost 1 base, with 14 bases spanning the gap. Written as DNA, the CDR3 is TGTGCCAGCAGCACGAGGACAGAACAGAACACTGAAGCTTTCTTT. It yields the protein CASSTRTEQNTEAFF. The full variable domain, with the rest looked up from reference TRBV5-6 and TRBJ1-1, is DAGVTQSPTHLIKTRGQQVTLRCSPKSGHDTVSWYQQALGQGPQFIFQYYEEEERQRGNFPDRFSGHQFPNYSSELNVNALLLGDSALYLCASSTRTEQNTEAFFGQGTRLTVV.

This rearrangement joins TRBV4-1 to TRBJ2-1, with a weak D call TRBD1 (5 bases). The V and J ends lost 3 bases and 0 bases respectively, with 15 bases between them. The germline CDR1 and CDR2 sequences are MGHRA and YSYEKL. CDR3 length: 17 residues. For the CDR3, the DNA is TGCGCCAGCAGCCAGACGACAGTAAGTAGCTCCTACAATGAGCAGTTCTTC. Translation: CASSQTTVSSSYNEQFF.

The chain joins TRBV2 to TRBJ1-2, with 7 bases fitting TRBD1. The CDR3 runs to 15 residues. Germline V gene sequence: CDR1 SNHLY, CDR2 FYNNEI. J was trimmed by 6 bases and V by 3 bases; bases with no gene match: 10. The CDR3 nucleotides read TGTGCCAGCAGTGAGGCAGGGGGAGGTAGAAATGGCTACACCTTC. The encoded protein is CASSEAGGGRNGYTF.

The chain carries TRBV5-1 and TRBJ1-2, with a weak D call TRBD1 (5 bases). The CDR3 covers 15 residues. CDR1 and CDR2 from the germline V gene are SGHRS and YFSETQ. Trimming removed 0 bases at V and 1 base at J, with 10 bases between. CDR3 protein: CASSLVGDFNYGYTF. CDR3 in DNA: TGCGCCAGCAGCTTGGTAGGGGATTTTAACTATGGCTACACCTTC. Drawing the rest from reference TRBV5-1 and TRBJ1-2, the complete variable domain is KAGVTQTPRYLIKTRGQQVTLSCSPISGHRSVSWYQQTPGQGLQFLFEYFSETQRNKGNFPGRFSGRQFSNSRSEMNVSTLELGDSALYLCASSLVGDFNYGYTFGSGTRLTVV.

The chain couples TRBV27 to TRBJ1-2; unclear D gene. The V gene lost 1 base and the J gene lost 2 bases, with 5 bases spanning the gap. The CDR3 extends over 13 amino acids. Germline V CDR1 and CDR2: MNHEY, SMNVEV (reference sequence). The CDR3 nucleotides are TGTGCCAGCAGTTTATTCCGAAACTATGGCTACACCTTC. Translation gives CASSLFRNYGYTF.

This chain joins TRBV25-1 and TRBJ1-6; the D gene is possibly TRBD1 (5 bases). Germline-derived CDR1 and CDR2 are MGHDK and SYGVNS. The CDR3 is 16 amino acids. V was pared by 1 base and J by 13 bases, with 20 bases between. In nucleotides, the CDR3 is TGTGCCAGCAGTGAATCCCGGGGCGGGTCACTGCGCCCCCTCCACTTT. Amino acids: CASSESRGGSLRPLHF.

As to this clone: The same CDR3 arises from other DNA sequences in this sample as well. V usage is TRBV30 and J usage is TRBJ1-5; D unresolved. From germline, CDR1 is GTSNPN and CDR2 SVGIG (reference sequence). V was shortened by 2 bases and J by 0 bases, with 5 bases between the two germline ends. This CDR3 comprises 13 residues. CDR3 sequence reads: CAWSSDSNQPQHF. The CDR3 DNA follows: TGTGCCTGGAGTAGTGATAGCAATCAGCCCCAGCATTTT.

V and J are TRBV18 and TRBJ1-4; D is undetermined. The CDR3 extends over 13 amino acids. V was shortened by 2 bases and J by 7 bases, with 8 bases between the two germline ends. Germline V gene lookup returns CDR1 KGHSH and CDR2 LQKENI. Here the CDR3 DNA reads TGTGCCAGCTCACCAGCTTGGTCTGAAAAACTGTTTTTT. This codes for CASSPAWSEKLFF. Looking up the rest from reference TRBV18 and TRBJ1-4 gives the full variable domain: NAGVMQNPRHLVRRRGQEARLRCSPMKGHSHVYWYRQLPEEGLKFMVYLQKENIIDESGMPKERFSAEFPKEGPSILRIQQVVRGDSAAYFCASSPAWSEKLFFGSGTQLSVL.

The chain combines TRBV6-5 with TRBJ2-2, with TRBD2 matching over 11 bases. V lost 0 bases to trimming and J lost 6 bases; unmatched junction nucleotides: 3. CDR3 length: 16 residues. Per germline, CDR1 MNHEY and CDR2 SVGAGI. The chain's CDR3 is CASSYSSGGAAGELFF. CDR3 nucleotides: TGTGCCAGCAGTTACTCTAGCGGGGGGGCTGCCGGGGAGCTGTTTTTT.

V is TRBV2 and J is TRBJ1-2, with D hard to call. CDR1 and CDR2 from the germline V gene are SNHLY and FYNNEI. Trimming shortened V by 6 bases and J by 2 bases, and 10 bases separated the two germline ends. The CDR3 loop spans 13 amino acids. This chain's CDR3 is CASSSFSNYGYTF. CDR3 coding DNA: TGTGCCAGCAGCTCGTTTTCAAACTATGGCTACACCTTC.

The rearrangement uses TRBV9 and TRBJ1-1, with 8 bases fitting TRBD1. The CDR3 contains 19 residues. Germline CDR1 reads SGDLS; CDR2 reads YYNGEE. V was clipped by 0 bases and J by 4 bases; unmatched bases: 17. In nucleotides, the CDR3 is TGTGCCAGCAGCGTAGCCCCCATGATGGATCCAGGGGGCCCCACTGAAGCTTTCTTT. This sequence encodes CASSVAPMMDPGGPTEAFF.

This clone was counted once. This chain links TRBV6-2 or TRBV6-3 with TRBJ1-2; a possible D gene is TRBD1 (5 bases). Trimming removed 2 bases at V and 2 bases at J, with 9 bases between. The CDR3 consists of 14 residues. Germline V lookup: CDR1 MNHEY, CDR2 SVGEGT. CDR3 coding DNA: TGTGCCAGCAGTTACCTCCACAGGAACTATGGCTACACCTTC. It is translated as CASSYLHRNYGYTF.

The rearrangement joins TRBV18 to TRBJ1-1; TRBD1 matches 8 bases. Germline V gene sequence: CDR1 KGHSH, CDR2 LQKENI. With V trimmed by 5 bases and J by 8 bases, 10 bases remained unmatched. This CDR3 comprises 14 residues. CDR3 DNA: TGTGCCAGCTCAATTGGACAGGGCGGAGGGGAAGCTTTCTTT. It specifies CASSIGQGGGEAFF.

J is TRBJ2-7 and V is TRBV5-1; 8 nucleotides match TRBD2. This CDR3 is built from 13 residues. Trimming at V came to 1 base and at J to 6 bases, leaving 3 bases not matched to a gene. Germline V gives CDR1 SGHRS, CDR2 YFSETQ. CDR3 DNA: TGCGCCAGCAGCTTGCGGGGGGGGTCCGAGCAGTACTTC. It codes for CASSLRGGSEQYF.

V and J are TRBV2 and TRBJ1-2; TRBD1 aligns across 8 bases. V lost 5 bases to trimming and J lost 4 bases; unmatched junction nucleotides: 9. Germline V gene lookup returns CDR1 SNHLY and CDR2 FYNNEI. The CDR3 is 15 residues long. In DNA, the CDR3 is TGTGCCAGCAGTAAGTCCCGGGACAGGAGCTATGGCTACACCTTC. It specifies CASSKSRDRSYGYTF.

This chain connects TRBV19 to TRBJ2-1, with 9 positions matching TRBD1. This CDR3 comprises 15 residues. V shed 6 bases, J shed 4 bases, and the junction held 7 bases outside the gene matches. Germline-derived CDR1 and CDR2 are LNHDA and SQIVND (reference sequence). Here the CDR3 DNA reads TGTGCCAGTAGCGAAACCGGGACAGGGTACAATGAGCAGTTCTTC. Translation: CASSETGTGYNEQFF.

On this clone: This CDR3 is also generated by other DNA sequences in the sample. The chain is built from TRBV5-1 and TRBJ2-7, with 9 bases lining up with TRBD1. This CDR3 contains 14 residues. Looked up from germline, CDR1 is SGHRS and CDR2 is YFSETQ. J was trimmed by 4 bases and V by 0 bases; bases with no gene match: 2. The CDR3 sequence: CASSLDRGPYEQYF. The CDR3 DNA reads TGCGCCAGCAGCTTGGACAGGGGGCCGTACGAGCAGTACTTC. The full variable domain, rest sourced from reference TRBV5-1 and TRBJ2-7, is KAGVTQTPRYLIKTRGQQVTLSCSPISGHRSVSWYQQTPGQGLQFLFEYFSETQRNKGNFPGRFSGRQFSNSRSEMNVSTLELGDSALYLCASSLDRGPYEQYFGPGTRLTVT.

V usage is TRBV29-1 and J usage is TRBJ1-2; tentatively, D is TRBD1 (6 bases). Per germline, CDR1 SQVTM and CDR2 ANQGSEA. With 7 bases removed from V and 6 bases from J, the gap between germline ends came to 12 bases. CDR3 length: 11 residues. CDR3 nucleotides: TGCAGCGCGAGCGGGGGGCATGGCTACACCTTC. It yields the protein CSASGGHGYTF.

The chain is built from TRBV7-7 and TRBJ1-5; no reliable D call. Germline CDR1 and CDR2: SSHAT and FNYEAQ (reference sequence). CDR3 length: 17 residues. Between the trimmed V and J ends, which lost 2 bases and 0 bases, there was a span of 14 bases. The CDR3 is CASSLRSEDSSNQPQHF. Here the CDR3 DNA reads TGTGCCAGCAGCTTAAGGTCGGAAGACTCTAGCAATCAGCCCCAGCATTTT. The full variable domain, its missing parts supplied by reference TRBV7-7 and TRBJ1-5, is GAGVSQSPRYKVTKRGQDVTLRCDPISSHATLYWYQQALGQGPEFLTYFNYEAQPDKSGLPSDRFSAERPEGSISTLTIQRTEQRDSAMYRCASSLRSEDSSNQPQHFGDGTRLSIL.

This chain uses TRBV20-1 with TRBJ1-1, with D hard to call. Looked up from germline, CDR1 is DFQATT and CDR2 is SNEGSKA (reference sequence). Trimming shortened V by 3 bases and J by 2 bases, and 13 bases separated the two germline ends. The CDR3 extends over 14 amino acids. This CDR3 reads CSASMKQANTEAFF. CDR3 in DNA: TGCAGTGCTAGTATGAAGCAGGCTAACACTGAAGCTTTCTTT.

This sequence joins TRBV7-8 and TRBJ2-3, with D maybe TRBD2 (5 bases). Trimming pared 8 bases from V and 1 base from J, leaving 19 bases between. Per germline, CDR1 SGHVS and CDR2 FQNEAQ. The CDR3 is 16 amino acids. The CDR3: CASSPGSQFGTDTQYF. The CDR3 DNA is TGTGCCAGCTCCCCGGGGTCCCAGTTCGGCACAGATACGCAGTATTTT.

V gene TRBV19 combines with J gene TRBJ1-5, with 9 bases identical to TRBD1. The CDR3 covers 16 residues. V was clipped by 5 bases and J by 6 bases; unmatched bases: 11. Germline CDR1 LNHDA, CDR2 SQIVND (reference sequence). In DNA, the CDR3 is TGTGCCAGTAGTCTACAGACAGGGGGAGGGATTCAGCCCCAGCATTTT. Protein sequence: CASSLQTGGGIQPQHF. Supplemented by reference TRBV19 and TRBJ1-5, the full variable domain reads DGGITQSPKYLFRKEGQNVTLSCEQNLNHDAMYWYRQDPGQGLRLIYYSQIVNDFQKGDIAEGYSVSREKKESFPLTVTSAQKNPTAFYLCASSLQTGGGIQPQHFGDGTRLSIL.

The rearrangement uses TRBV6-5 and TRBJ2-1, with D possibly called TRBD1 or TRBD2 (5 bases each). Trimming pared 2 bases from V and 8 bases from J, leaving 13 bases between. The CDR3 has 14 amino acids. CDR1 is MNHEY, CDR2 SVGAGI, per germline. The CDR3 region has the DNA TGTGCCAGCAGTTACGAGGGGAAATGGGATGAGCAGTTCTTC. Translating it yields CASSYEGKWDEQFF.

The chain employs TRBV11-3 and TRBJ1-1, with no clear D. Germline V lookup: CDR1 SGHNT, CDR2 YENEEA. Trimming took 5 bases from V and 7 from J, leaving 17 bases between them. CDR3 size: 14 residues. CDR3 amino acids: CASSLSIAGSEAFF. CDR3 in DNA: TGTGCCAGCAGCCTTAGCATAGCGGGGAGTGAAGCTTTCTTT.